The sequence of this T cell receptor (beta chain) was determined in a study of blood T cell repertoires in COVID-19. Study as a whole: Both acute and convalescent COVID-19 samples were obtained from the United States, Italy and Spain. From T cells, B-cell-depleted T cells, or PBMCs came the material, which was cDNA or gDNA.

Per the study methods: The assay estimated nucleated cells by amplifying reference gene primers. The table came from immunoSEQ multiplex PCR; TCRdb's copy has only in-frame clones and leaves some out. The V and J calls and the clone size are those of that table, but D and trimming were determined from the DNA. Of about 70,000 clones listed, approximately 86% are singletons. The sample holds a few counts of this clone. Trimming removed 4 bases at V and 5 bases at J, with 8 bases between. The CDR3 runs 13 residues. From germline, CDR1 is LGHDT and CDR2 YNNKEL (reference sequence). This chain links TRBV3-1 (or the pseudogene TRBV3-2) with TRBJ2-2; weak D call: TRBD1 (5 bases). The sequencing input was peripheral blood. The origin of this receptor is a human donor in a cohort sampled during active COVID-19. The CDR3 loop reads CASSLQETGELFF. Written as DNA, the CDR3 is TGTGCCAGCAGCCTACAGGAAACCGGGGAGCTGTTTTTT.